This TCR beta chain was recorded in a study of shared clonotypes between healthy human individuals (dated by TCRdb to about 2020). Study-wide context: The cohort comprised a couple of women and a few men aged 18 to 49 years. Different laboratories and diverse techniques were used to prepare libraries and sequence TCR repertoires, to increase sequencing depth and limit assay-specific biases. To estimate repertoire size and how much clonotype sharing occurs between individuals, the study deeply sequenced the blood TCR repertoires of roughly 5 healthy adults. For each donor, CD4 naive and CD4 memory were each given three plates, CD8 naive was given two plates, and CD8 memory was given one plate. Each donor's leukapheresis produced roughly between about 0.9 and 9.5 billion PBMCs.

General findings and caveats noted by the study authors: Pairwise subsampling indicated that sequencing depth was expected to affect the degree of clonotype sharing among donors. Sampling was limited to blood, and TCR repertoires in tissue likely differ from TCR repertoires in blood. Compared with non-shared clonotypes, clonotypes shared by all four sorted-subset donors had higher generation probabilities. Incomplete sequencing was indicated by rarefaction of sorted-subset datasets, despite the large sequencing depth. Naive subsets generally had larger estimated clonotype richness than memory subsets. Around 5.4% of naive CD4, roughly 3.5% of naive CD8, 2% to 2.5% of memory CD4, and 0.4% of memory CD8 clonotypes were shared across several donors. The genetic and exposure-history diversity represented was limited by the small number of donors.

To note about this clone: This clone's antigen is unknown. No much larger clone exists at a distance of one base, and base qualities are not known.

CD8 naive samples were CD45RO-negative cells positively selected for CCR7, giving a CD45RA+CCR7+ population that excluded TemRA cells. Healthy HIV-negative adults with no recently reported acute infections or vaccinations were included as donors. Every donor was a Caucasian adult living in Nashville, Tennessee, USA. After blood collection by leukapheresis, PBMCs were isolated using Ficoll-Histopaque density gradient centrifugation and then cryopreserved in the vapor phase of liquid nitrogen. Purity and quantity of every magnetically sorted T cell population were checked by analytical flow cytometry. From each sorted fraction, genomic DNA was isolated and quantified by UV absorbance on a Nanodrop 2000c. TCR CDR3 regions were amplified from genomic DNA by multiplex PCR using the deep immunoSEQ assay. For each cell subset, the extracted genomic DNA was distributed evenly across all wells of several immunoSEQ 96-well plates, and each plate served as one replicate. For sorted subsets, each replicate PCR was loaded with roughly 0.2 ug genomic DNA, equivalent to 25,000 to 30,000 T cell genomes. Purified libraries were measured with a Qubit 3.0 fluorometer, size-checked on a Bioanalyzer 2100, and measured again with the KAPA Library Quantification kit. Every immunoSEQ 96-well plate was sequenced on a dedicated single-read 150-cycle Illumina NextSeq 550 flow cell. As for the original processing: The immunoSEQ output contained only junctional sequences without quality scores, so filtering could not match that applied to full-length reads. Sequences were annotated with PyIR, a Python wrapper for IgBLAST v1.9, and V/J genes and CDR3 were assigned using IMGT germline references. Reads were removed for weak V/J assignments (E-value above 1e-6), missing CDR3, stop codons, out-of-frame junctions, or ambiguous translated residues. V3J clonotypes were defined as sequences sharing the same inferred V gene, J gene, and CDR3 amino acid sequence. To compute the percentage overlap between repertoires, the number of shared unique clonotypes was divided by the size of the smaller repertoire. Repertoire richness was assessed with RTK rarefaction, the Chao1 estimator, and Recon v2.1 estimates of unobserved clonotypes. For all TCRbeta clonotypes obtained by the gDNA method from a handful of donors, generation probabilities were computed with OLGA. TCRdb obtained this table from immuneACCESS and retained in-frame rearrangements with V and J assigned. These tables miss some clones; where compared with another copy, unresolved V genes account for less than half of the shortfall, and the remainder is unexplained. Clone size and V and J calls were adopted from that table, with D and trimming inferred from the DNA. The sample data list about 2.1 million clones, and 80% to 95% of these were observed just once. The ten most abundant clones make up less than 2% of the sample.

Taken from cysteine to phenylalanine, the CDR3 has 15 residues. Just CDR3 DNA is preserved here, 45 bases in frame from base 1. Deletion took 6 bases off V and 0 bases off J, with a span of 13 bases between the germline ends. CDR1 and CDR2 are drawn from the germline V gene: SGHTA, FQGNSA. The V and J genes are TRBV7-2 and TRBJ2-3; the D gene could be either TRBD1 or TRBD2, each agreeing at 6 bases. The specimen sequenced was naive CD8+ T cells from PBMCs. Reading the label with the study, this specimen's cell subset or site is: CD45RA+CCR7+. This sequence was found in a man aged 18 to 29 in good health. Some clones in this sample may be carry-over from other donors' samples. This receptor has the CDR3 CASRRRGESTDTQYF. The nucleotide sequence is given as TGTGCCAGCAGGCGAAGGGGGGAAAGCACAGATACGCAGTATTTT.